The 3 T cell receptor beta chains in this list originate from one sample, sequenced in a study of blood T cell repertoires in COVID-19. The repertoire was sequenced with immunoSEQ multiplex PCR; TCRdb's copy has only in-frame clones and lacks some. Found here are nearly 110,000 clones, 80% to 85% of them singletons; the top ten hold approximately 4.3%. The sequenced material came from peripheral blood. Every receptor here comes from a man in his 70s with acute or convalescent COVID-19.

The CDR3 is CASSEGHPSSEQFF. The CDR3 nucleotides are TGTGCCAGCAGCGAGGGACACCCATCCAGTGAGCAGTTCTTC. The chain has TRBV3-1 (or the pseudogene TRBV3-2) and TRBJ2-1, with a weak D call TRBD1 (6 bases). The CDR3 loop spans 14 amino acids. V was clipped by 5 bases and J by 9 bases, with 17 bases between them. CDR1 is LGHDT and CDR2 is YNNKEL in the germline V gene (reference sequence).

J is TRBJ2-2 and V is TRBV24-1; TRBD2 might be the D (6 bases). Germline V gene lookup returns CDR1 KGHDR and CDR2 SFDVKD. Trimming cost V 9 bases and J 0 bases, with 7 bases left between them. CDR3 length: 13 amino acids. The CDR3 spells CATGGTNTGELFF. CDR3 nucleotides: TGTGCCACCGGGGGGACGAACACCGGGGAGCTGTTTTTT.

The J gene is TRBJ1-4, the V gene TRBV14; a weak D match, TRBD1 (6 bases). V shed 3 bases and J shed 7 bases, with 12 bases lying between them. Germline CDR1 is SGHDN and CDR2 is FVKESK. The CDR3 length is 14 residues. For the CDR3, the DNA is TGTGCCAGCAGCCACACTGCGGACAGTGAAAAACTGTTTTTT. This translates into CASSHTADSEKLFF.